This TCR beta chain was recovered during a study of OX40 agonist ivuxolimab in advanced cancers. The study's findings and limits: There was clonal expansion of CD4+ and CD8+ blood T cells by week 6 at 0.1 to 3.0 mg/kg. CD4+ T cells averaged fewer expanded clones than CD8+ T cells.

The repertoire was sequenced with immunoSEQ multiplex PCR; TCRdb's copy has only in-frame clones and lacks some. This repertoire shows about 46,000 clones, roughly 84% found once; its top ten account for 3%. To note about this clone: Its target is not known.

This sequence was found in an adult with an advanced solid tumor such as melanoma, head and neck, liver or kidney cancer. The sequencing used CD4+ or CD8+ T cells sorted from blood, collected in a trial of the OX40 agonist ivuxolimab.

The CDR3 DNA reads TGTGCCAGCAGCCCGGGACTAGCGGGGGGGGTAGAGACCCAGTACTTC. It encodes CASSPGLAGGVETQYF. The rearrangement uses TRBV5-4 and TRBJ2-5; TRBD2 matches at 16 bases. V lost 4 bases and J lost 4; bases outside the gene matches: 4. Germline assignment: CDR1 SGHNT and CDR2 YYREEE (reference sequence). CDR3 length: 16 amino acids.